These 21 T cell receptor beta chains were all obtained from the same sample, sequenced in a study of control samples from healthy donors and cancer patients. The protocol was immunoSEQ multiplex PCR, while the TCRdb copy is restricted to in-frame clones and leaves out a portion. The data contain fewer than 30,000 clones, approximately 87% of them singletons. The sequenced sample consisted of PBMCs. These receptors were obtained from a woman in her forties with lung cancer.

This clone was recorded once. This sequence joins TRBV9 and TRBJ2-1, with 12 bases lining up with TRBD2. Germline-derived CDR1 and CDR2 are SGDLS and YYNGEE. V shed 3 bases, J shed 5 bases, and the junction held 3 bases outside the gene matches. There are 15 residues in the CDR3. This CDR3 is CASSARLAGDNEQFF. CDR3 nucleotides: TGTGCCAGCAGCGCGAGACTAGCGGGGGACAATGAGCAGTTCTTC.

This chain uses TRBV18 with TRBJ2-5; tentatively, D is TRBD1 (5 bases). The CDR3 is 13 amino acids. The germline V and J ends were trimmed by 4 bases and 4 bases, with 10 bases remaining between them. Germline V CDR1 and CDR2: KGHSH, LQKENI. CDR3 in DNA: TGTGCCAGCTCACAGGTCCAGGGAGAGACCCAGTACTTC. It yields the protein CASSQVQGETQYF.

The chain is built from TRBV12-3 or TRBV12-4 and TRBJ2-3, with 9 bases that match TRBD1. J lost 13 bases, V lost 5 bases, and 7 bases had no gene match. CDR3 length: 12 residues. Written as DNA, the CDR3 is TGTGCCAGCAGTCATGGGACAGGGCAAAAGTATTTT. Translated, it gives CASSHGTGQKYF.

This rearrangement joins TRBV11-2 to TRBJ1-6; the match to TRBD1 covers 8 bases. The V and J ends lost 3 bases and 11 bases, in that order; junction bases with no gene match: 9. CDR3 length: 15 residues. The germline CDR1 and CDR2 sequences are SGHAT and FQNNGV. The CDR3 DNA follows: TGTGCCAGCAGCTTGACAGGGGCGAGTAGGCCACCCCTCCACTTT. It translates to CASSLTGASRPPLHF.

The chain uses TRBV11-3 and TRBJ1-2; no firm D call. CDR3 length equals 14 residues. Germline CDR1 reads SGHNT; CDR2 reads YENEEA. V was trimmed by 4 bases and J by 4 bases, leaving 13 bases between them. DNA for the CDR3: TGTGCCAGCAGCTCTTCCGGCTCCAGCTATGGCTACACCTTC. This sequence encodes CASSSSGSSYGYTF.

This chain joins TRBV27 and TRBJ1-5; no definite D call. The V end was cut by 9 bases, the J end by 4 bases, with 19 bases between. The V gene's germline CDR1 is MNHEY and CDR2 SMNVEV (reference sequence). CDR3 size: 15 residues. CDR3 sequence reads: CASKITYSGNQPQHF. The CDR3 DNA is TGTGCCAGTAAGATCACCTACAGTGGGAATCAGCCCCAGCATTTT.

The chain links TRBV7-2 to TRBJ2-3; 8 bases are a match to TRBD1. The CDR3 has 15 residues. V shed 5 bases, J shed 4 bases, and the junction held 8 bases outside the gene matches. Germline CDR1 is SGHTA and CDR2 is FQGNSA. The CDR3 is CASSRRQGSADTQYF. CDR3 sequence (DNA): TGTGCCAGCAGCAGACGACAGGGGTCGGCAGATACGCAGTATTTT.

This chain uses TRBV5-1 with TRBJ1-1; TRBD1 matches at 8 bases. V dropped 4 bases and J dropped 6; count of bases not matched to a gene: 5. Germline CDR1 reads SGHRS; CDR2 reads YFSETQ. The CDR3 runs to 13 residues. As DNA, the CDR3 is TGCGCCAGCAGCGGAACAGGGGGTCCTGAAGCTTTCTTT. Translated, it gives CASSGTGGPEAFF.

This clone was detected once. V and J are TRBV19 and TRBJ2-1; a weak D match, TRBD2 (5 bases). This CDR3 is 14 amino acids long. V lost 4 bases and J 0 bases, leaving 7 bases between the germline ends. Germline CDR1 LNHDA, CDR2 SQIVND (reference sequence). Here the CDR3 reads CASSSRGSYNEQFF. CDR3 DNA: TGTGCCAGTAGTAGCCGGGGCTCCTACAATGAGCAGTTCTTC.

V gene TRBV28 combines with J gene TRBJ2-7; 7 bases are shared with TRBD1. Germline CDR1 and CDR2: MDHEN and SYDVKM. V was clipped by 5 bases and J by 2 bases; unmatched bases: 12. The CDR3 runs 16 residues. CDR3 DNA: TGTGCCAGCAGTATGATTGGGACAGCGAAGGCCTACGAGCAGTACTTC. This gives the protein CASSMIGTAKAYEQYF.

The V and J genes are TRBV7-8 and TRBJ2-7, with a possible D match to TRBD1 (6 bases). V dropped 5 bases and J dropped 3 bases, with 14 bases sitting between them. In germline, CDR1 is SGHVS, CDR2 FQNEAQ. The CDR3 covers 14 residues. CDR3 loop: CASSTQGRGYEQYF. CDR3 in DNA: TGTGCCAGCAGCACACAGGGTCGGGGCTACGAGCAGTACTTC.

V is TRBV7-9 and J is TRBJ2-5; no clear D gene. Germline V gives CDR1 SEHNR, CDR2 FQNEAQ (reference sequence). The CDR3 extends over 12 amino acids. The V end was cut by 3 bases, the J end by 3 bases, with 5 bases between. The CDR3, as DNA: TGTGCCAGCAGCTTTTGGGAAGAGACCCAGTACTTC. This gives the protein CASSFWEETQYF.

The chain recombines TRBV7-2 with TRBJ1-3; no firm D call. CDR3 length: 12 amino acids. Germline CDR1 SGHTA, CDR2 FQGNSA. Trimming stripped 3 bases from V and 4 bases from J, with 4 bases between. The DNA of the CDR3 is TGTGCCAGCAGCTTTATGGGAAACACCATATATTTT. Amino acids: CASSFMGNTIYF.

The chain combines TRBV6-2 or TRBV6-3 with TRBJ1-5; no firm D call. Germline CDR1 MNHEY, CDR2 SVGEGT. The V and J ends lost 6 bases and 0 bases respectively, with 15 bases between them. This CDR3 is 16 amino acids long. In DNA form, the CDR3 reads TGTGCCAGCAGCAAACGGGGTAATCTTAGCAATCAGCCCCAGCATTTT. Encoded protein: CASSKRGNLSNQPQHF.

This rearrangement joins TRBV7-9 to TRBJ1-1; tentative D call: TRBD1 (6 bases). Germline V gene sequence: CDR1 SEHNR, CDR2 FQNEAQ (reference sequence). With 10 bases removed from V and 0 bases from J, the gap between germline ends came to 12 bases. The CDR3 length is 13 residues. CDR3 in DNA: TGTGCCATCCGGGACAACTTGAACACTGAAGCTTTCTTT. It yields the protein CAIRDNLNTEAFF.

The chain joins TRBV12-3 or TRBV12-4 to TRBJ1-5; no clear D. Trimming removed 0 bases from V and 5 bases from J, with 5 bases in between. The CDR3 is 13 amino acids. The CDR3, as DNA: TGTGCCAGCAGTTTAGCGCGGGATCAGCCCCAGCATTTT. Translating it yields CASSLARDQPQHF.

This clone occurred once. This sequence joins TRBV3-1 (or the pseudogene TRBV3-2) and TRBJ1-1; D not certain. CDR3 size: 17 residues. From germline, CDR1 is LGHDT and CDR2 YNNKEL (reference sequence). Trimming took off 4 bases at V and 0 bases at J, with 18 bases between the two ends. In DNA, the CDR3 is TGTGCCAGCAGCCGTTTAGGGCAGGCTAAAATGAACACTGAAGCTTTCTTT. Protein: CASSRLGQAKMNTEAFF.

V is TRBV2 and J is TRBJ1-5; D is perhaps TRBD1 (5 bases). Trimming left V 1 base short and J 6 bases short, with 13 bases between. Germline CDR1 and CDR2: SNHLY and FYNNEI. The CDR3 sequence is 15 residues long. DNA for the CDR3: TGTGCCAGCAGTGAAGTTCGAGGGGTTGCTCAGCCCCAGCATTTT. It specifies CASSEVRGVAQPQHF.

The chain recombines TRBV7-9 with TRBJ1-1, with D unclear. Germline values: CDR1 SEHNR, CDR2 FQNEAQ (reference sequence). V gave up 7 bases and J gave up 1 base, with 16 bases separating them. CDR3 length: 15 residues. The CDR3 region is CASTAEGPGNTEAFF. The DNA of the CDR3 is TGTGCCAGCACTGCCGAGGGCCCTGGGAACACTGAAGCTTTCTTT.

The chain couples TRBV7-9 to TRBJ2-4; the D gene is possibly TRBD1 (6 bases). The ends were cut back, 7 bases at V and 4 bases at J, with 17 bases in the middle. Germline-derived CDR1 and CDR2 are SEHNR and FQNEAQ (reference sequence). The CDR3 totals 15 residues. CDR3 sequence reads: CASNPPKTGKNIQYF. The CDR3 region has the DNA TGTGCCAGCAACCCACCGAAGACAGGAAAAAACATTCAGTACTTC.

The chain couples TRBV19 to TRBJ1-1; TRBD1 aligns across 9 bases. Germline V gene data show CDR1 as LNHDA and CDR2 as SQIVND (reference sequence). The CDR3 runs to 15 residues. Trimming removed 4 bases from V and 5 bases from J; junction bases left unmatched: 8. CDR3 residues: CASSSPGTGRTEAFF. The DNA of the CDR3 is TGTGCCAGTAGTAGCCCCGGGACAGGGCGTACTGAAGCTTTCTTT.